This T cell receptor beta chain was recovered during a study of CD8 T cells in ankylosing spondylitis (dated by TCRdb to the late 2010s). Context from the whole study: T cell receptor beta repertoires were profiled in healthy donors and ankylosing spondylitis patients so that disease-linked TCR variants could be found. Peripheral blood was sampled, and synovial fluid was also collected from ankylosing spondylitis patients. The full study cohort was made up of approximately 24 ankylosing spondylitis patients and 95 to 130 healthy donors. What the study reported, not specific to this receptor: The disease-linked clones were reported to be significantly enriched in matched synovial fluid samples from ankylosing spondylitis patients. A TCR beta motif of about 8 highly homologous amino acid variants appeared characteristic of blood from ankylosing spondylitis patients. The disease-linked clones had a CD8+ phenotype and were found at relatively low frequencies in peripheral blood. Some motif variants had previously been reported in the synovial fluid and blood of reactive arthritis patients, which suggests shared mechanisms of disease initiation.

Instrument on record: Illumina HiSeq 2500. Quantitative 5'-RACE with molecular barcodes was used to prepare TCR beta libraries. Per the original workflow: A new computational method, built on a probabilistic model of VDJ rearrangement, was used to identify disease-linked TCR variants. The public reads were reprocessed in TCRdb via fastp at Q25 and MiXCR, keeping in-frame beta chains. CDR3 protein sequences are deduplicated, and each keeps its most common genes and DNA. In this record, the V and J calls reflect TCRdb's handling and not the investigators' own analysis. Here the sample has 380,000 or so distinct CDR3 sequences; 20% to 25% occur a single time. The ten largest make up roughly 14% of the sample. This clonotype was seen a few times. No antigen is known for it. No base quality values were provided; no much bigger clone lies one nucleotide off. The trim is 4 bases for V and 3 bases for J, with a gap of 18 bases between the germline ends. The germline V gene sets CDR1 to SGDLS and CDR2 to YYNGEE. The CDR3 runs 16 amino acids, cysteine and phenylalanine included. Only the CDR3 region is kept as DNA, spanning 48 bases read in frame from base 1.

The TCR sequence derives from a male donor with ankylosing spondylitis or in good health (not recorded which). The material sequenced was blood, either unsorted or a sorted T cell fraction (not recorded which). The V and J genes are TRBV9 and TRBJ2-3; the D gene is tentatively TRBD1 or TRBD2, each matching 5 bases. The CDR3 loop reads CASSPPGPLGTDTQYF. The nucleotide sequence is given as TGTGCCAGCAGCCCCCCGGGACCCCTGGGGACAGATACGCAGTATTTT.